Listed here are 5 T cell receptor beta chains from one sample, sequenced in a study of OX40 agonist ivuxolimab in advanced cancers. Sequencing used immunoSEQ multiplex PCR; TCRdb keeps in-frame clones, though not all of them. Among 77,000 or so clones listed, approximately 92% were seen once. The sample here was CD4+ or CD8+ T cells sorted from blood, taken in a trial of the OX40 agonist ivuxolimab. The receptors were gathered from an adult with an advanced solid tumor such as melanoma, head and neck, liver or kidney cancer.

This clone is a singleton in its sample. This sequence joins TRBV7-8 and TRBJ2-7, with 8 bases matching TRBD2. V gave up 0 bases and J gave up 2 bases; unmatched junction bases: 3. The length of the CDR3 is 15 residues. Germline CDR1 and CDR2: SGHVS and FQNEAQ. CDR3: CASSLAGGGTYEQYF. CDR3 DNA sequence: TGTGCCAGCAGCTTAGCCGGGGGGGGTACCTACGAGCAGTACTTC.

J is TRBJ1-1 and V is TRBV9, with D tentatively TRBD1 (5 bases). The CDR3 contains 12 residues. From germline, CDR1 is SGDLS and CDR2 YYNGEE. The germline V and J ends were trimmed by 2 bases and 5 bases, with 7 bases remaining between them. DNA of the CDR3: TGTGCCAGCAGCGTGGGGGAGACTGAAGCTTTCTTT. Its translation is CASSVGETEAFF.

The genes are TRBV7-9 and TRBJ1-1; D ambiguous. This CDR3 has 12 residues. Germline assignment: CDR1 SEHNR and CDR2 FQNEAQ (reference sequence). Trimming took off 1 base at V and 6 bases at J, with 6 bases between the two ends. Written as DNA, the CDR3 is TGTGCCAGCAGCTTAGGTTGGCCTGAAGCTTTCTTT. It yields the protein CASSLGWPEAFF.

The chain recombines TRBV13 with TRBJ2-7; D may be TRBD2 (5 bases). With 3 bases removed from V and 6 bases from J, the gap between germline ends came to 12 bases. This CDR3 has 13 residues. CDR1 PRHDT and CDR2 FYEKMQ come from the germline V gene (reference sequence). The CDR3 loop reads CASSFPLAGEQYF. For the CDR3, the DNA is TGTGCCAGCAGCTTCCCCCTCGCGGGCGAGCAGTACTTC.

V usage is TRBV4-1 and J usage is TRBJ2-7; 9 positions agree with TRBD2. Per the germline V gene, CDR1 is MGHRA and CDR2 is YSYEKL. CDR3 length: 15 residues. The ends lost 4 bases at V and 1 base at J; junction bases unmatched: 5. The CDR3 loop reads CASSPVLAGSYEQYF. The DNA for the CDR3 is TGCGCCAGCAGCCCCGTGCTAGCGGGGTCCTACGAGCAGTACTTC.